The clone carrying this TCR beta chain appeared a few times. Its matching antigen is unknown. The data belong to a study of cytomegalovirus exposure and HLA in healthy donors. Study findings and constraints: Exclusion applied to some V segments, including TRBV6-2 and TRBV6-3, as they were indistinguishable.

60 Vbeta and 13 Jbeta primers were used in PCR. The repertoire was sequenced with immunoSEQ multiplex PCR; TCRdb's copy has only in-frame clones and lacks some. The data show some 130,000 clones, 60% to 80% seen once. The ends were cut back, 2 bases at V and 1 base at J, with 6 bases in the middle. The CDR3 runs to 14 residues. Germline V gene sequence: CDR1 MGHRA, CDR2 YSYEKL. The sample comprised PBMCs. V is TRBV4-1 and J is TRBJ1-3; D not certain. This TCR was sampled from a female donor in good health and CMV-seronegative. The CDR3 bases are TGCGCCAGCAGCCAACCCGAGTCTGGAAACACCATATATTTT. Amino acid sequence: CASSQPESGNTIYF.